This T cell receptor beta chain derives from a study of blood T cell repertoires in COVID-19. As for the study in general: PBMCs, B-cell-depleted T cells, or T cells were the source of the cDNA or gDNA that made up the material.

The junction had 12 bases not matched to a gene; V was cut back by 6 bases and J by 5 bases. The CDR3 spans 15 residues. CDR1 is SGHRS, CDR2 YFSETQ, per germline. Using immunoSEQ multiplex PCR, the repertoire was profiled, and TCRdb retains in-frame clones only, with some absent. The table lists 100,000 to 150,000 clones, approximately 88% of them singletons. The sequence derives from a man aged 45-65 years with acute or convalescent COVID-19. The sample consisted of peripheral blood. J is TRBJ1-1 and V is TRBV5-1; TRBD1 matches 8 bases. CDR3 DNA sequence: TGCGCCAGCACCAAGCTTGGACAGGGTGGAACTGAAGCTTTCTTT. It encodes CASTKLGQGGTEAFF.